These 3 T cell receptor beta chains came from one sample sequenced in a study of radiotherapy plus CTLA-4 blockade in lung cancer. The protocol was immunoSEQ multiplex PCR, while the TCRdb copy is restricted to in-frame clones and leaves out a portion. The repertoire has more than 90,000 clones, approximately 86% of them found once; the top ten carry about 5.3%. The sample in question was peripheral blood, obtained from a patient treated with radiotherapy plus ipilimumab. These receptors all stem from a human donor with non-small cell lung cancer that progressed on radiotherapy plus ipilimumab.

This clone was seen only a few times. The chain combines TRBV7-8 with TRBJ2-3; perhaps D is TRBD1 or TRBD2 (6 bases each). The CDR3 covers 13 residues. CDR1 is SGHVS, CDR2 FQNEAQ, per germline. Trimming pared 5 bases from V and 10 bases from J, leaving 16 bases between. The CDR3 DNA is TGTGCCAGCAGCCCCTACGGGGGCGGAGCGCAGTATTTT. It encodes CASSPYGGGAQYF.

The J gene is TRBJ1-1, the V gene TRBV4-1; D is undetermined. The CDR3 runs 12 residues. Germline loops: CDR1 MGHRA, CDR2 YSYEKL. The V gene lost 2 bases and the J gene lost 4 bases, with 5 bases spanning the gap. The CDR3 here is CASSQNPTEAFF. The CDR3 nucleotides read TGCGCCAGCAGCCAAAACCCCACTGAAGCTTTCTTT.

This clone came up once. Here the CDR3 reads CASSYTSNYGYTF. The DNA for the CDR3 is TGTGCCAGCAGTTATACATCTAACTATGGCTACACCTTC. The chain joins TRBV6-5 to TRBJ1-2; D is undetermined. V lost 3 bases to trimming and J lost 0 bases, with 5 bases between them. From germline, CDR1 is MNHEY and CDR2 SVGAGI. This CDR3 has 13 amino acids.